The 27 T cell receptor beta chains below were found in one sample sequenced in a study of regulatory T cells in long-lasting Graves disease. The time point was: persistent/refractory GD, antithyroid drugs over 5 years with positive TRAb. Scientists built the TCR library using RNA that was extracted from PBMCs. CDR3 regions were amplified by Arm-PCR using iRepertoire HTBI primers to build TCR beta libraries. TCRdb ran MiXCR on the multiplex PCR reads and lists one entry per CDR3 protein. The sample lists a few hundred thousand distinct CDR3 sequences, roughly a quarter occurring once. Sequencing used peripheral blood mononuclear cells (PBMCs), obtained when the disease was refractory, from a patient treated with antithyroid drugs. Receptor source: a female donor with Graves disease.

This clonotype was picked up many times. The chain links TRBV7-8 to TRBJ1-2; maybe TRBD1 (6 bases). Germline V gives CDR1 SGHVS, CDR2 FQNEAQ. Trimming removed 1 base at V and 3 bases at J, with 9 bases between. The CDR3 contains 14 residues. CDR3 protein: CASSLGPGDYGYTF. Here the CDR3 DNA reads TGTGCCAGCAGCTTAGGACCAGGGGACTATGGCTACACCTTC.

The chain combines TRBV19 with TRBJ1-1; tentatively, D is TRBD1 (5 bases). Germline loops: CDR1 LNHDA, CDR2 SQIVND (reference sequence). CDR3 length: 12 residues. Trimming pared 9 bases from V and 8 bases from J, leaving 16 bases between. The CDR3 region is CASTTGASEAFF. As DNA, the CDR3 is TGTGCCAGCACGACTGGGGCCTCGGAAGCTTTCTTT.

The chain is built from TRBV3-1 and TRBJ2-2; D is perhaps TRBD2 (5 bases). The CDR3 totals 14 residues. V dropped 1 base and J dropped 7 bases, with 10 bases sitting between them. Per germline, CDR1 LGHDT and CDR2 YNNKEL (reference sequence). The CDR3 bases are TGTGCCAGCAGCCAAGTAGAGGGCATCGGGGAGCTGTTTTTT. Translation gives CASSQVEGIGELFF.

The chain has TRBV19 and TRBJ2-2; 7 bases match TRBD1. Germline V gene lookup returns CDR1 LNHDA and CDR2 SQIVND (reference sequence). Unmatched junction bases numbered 4, after V lost 5 bases and J lost 1 base. The CDR3 runs 15 residues. The CDR3 DNA follows: TGTGCCAGTAGTCATCGGACAGGGAACACCGGGGAGCTGTTTTTT. Translating it yields CASSHRTGNTGELFF.

This sequence joins TRBV30 and TRBJ1-6, with 7 positions matching TRBD1. Germline lookup yields CDR1 GTSNPN and CDR2 SVGIG (reference sequence). The CDR3 covers 16 residues. Germline trimming cut 4 bases from V and 3 bases from J; bases unmatched to any gene: 9. CDR3 residues: CAWTGDSSNYNSPLHF. The CDR3 DNA follows: TGTGCCTGGACCGGGGACAGTTCAAACTATAATTCACCCCTCCACTTT.

This clonotype was counted at least ten times. The chain employs TRBV28 and TRBJ1-1; TRBD1 matches 8 bases. The CDR3 has 14 residues. Germline CDR1 is MDHEN and CDR2 is SYDVKM. The trim removed 6 bases at V and 1 base at J, leaving 4 bases unmatched. The CDR3 DNA sequence: TGTGCCAGCAGCTTAGGGACAGGGAACACTGAAGCTTTCTTT. This encodes CASSLGTGNTEAFF.

This clonotype has more than one count but fewer than ten. The V call is TRBV5-1, the J call TRBJ2-7, with TRBD1 identical over 10 bases. The CDR3 sequence is 15 residues long. V dropped 3 bases and J dropped 2; count of bases not matched to a gene: 5. Germline CDR1 and CDR2: SGHRS and YFSETQ. The chain's CDR3 is CASSYRDRGTYEQYF. The CDR3 DNA is TGCGCCAGCAGCTACCGGGACAGGGGAACCTACGAGCAGTACTTC. Using reference TRBV5-1 and TRBJ2-7 for the parts outside the CDR3, the full variable domain is KAGVTQTPRYLIKTRGQQVTLSCSPISGHRSVSWYQQTPGQGLQFLFEYFSETQRNKGNFPGRFSGRQFSNSRSEMNVSTLELGDSALYLCASSYRDRGTYEQYFGPGTRLTVT.

The chain combines TRBV3-1 with TRBJ1-5; TRBD1 matches 10 bases. The CDR3 length is 18 residues. J was trimmed by 2 bases and V by 4 bases; bases with no gene match: 11. Germline CDR1 is LGHDT and CDR2 is YNNKEL (reference sequence). The CDR3 protein is CASSRSGTGVWGNQPQHF. Here the CDR3 DNA reads TGTGCCAGCAGCCGTTCCGGGACAGGGGTCTGGGGCAATCAGCCCCAGCATTTT.

J is TRBJ2-5 and V is TRBV6-1; 7 positions agree with TRBD2. The CDR3 is 16 residues long. Unmatched junction bases numbered 13, after V lost 7 bases and J lost 2 bases. Looked up from germline, CDR1 is MNHNS and CDR2 is SASEGT. CDR3 region: CASTYDWRERQETQYF. CDR3 coding DNA: TGTGCCAGCACCTACGATTGGCGGGAGCGTCAAGAGACCCAGTACTTC.

This clonotype was counted ten times or more. The gene calls are TRBV28 and TRBJ1-5; 9 nucleotides match TRBD1. V lost 10 bases, J lost 7 bases, and 14 bases stayed unmatched. Per the germline V gene, CDR1 is MDHEN and CDR2 is SYDVKM. CDR3 length: 15 residues. In nucleotides, the CDR3 is TGTGCCACATCTAGGGGGACAGGGCTGATGCAGCCCCAGCATTTT. This translates into CATSRGTGLMQPQHF.

This clonotype was counted a few times. The chain is built from TRBV4-3 and TRBJ2-4; a possible D gene is TRBD2 (6 bases). The CDR3 consists of 16 residues. CDR1 is LGHNA and CDR2 is YSLEER in the germline V gene. Trimming took 0 bases from V and 2 from J, leaving 11 bases between them. CDR3 sequence reads: CASSQEPAGSKNIQYF. CDR3 coding DNA: TGCGCCAGCAGCCAAGAACCAGCGGGTTCCAAAAACATTCAGTACTTC.

V usage is TRBV7-3 and J usage is TRBJ1-1; 12 bases map to TRBD1. The junction had 12 bases not matched to a gene; V was cut back by 5 bases and J by 11 bases. CDR1 SGHTA and CDR2 FQGTGA come from the germline V gene. The CDR3 is made up of 15 amino acids. The CDR3 region is CASSQDPGQGAQAFF. The CDR3 region has the DNA TGTGCCAGCAGCCAAGACCCGGGACAGGGGGCGCAGGCTTTCTTT.

The genes are TRBV3-1 and TRBJ2-1; 12 nucleotides match TRBD2. This CDR3 is built from 17 residues. Trimming took 0 bases from V and 4 from J; bases not matched to a gene: 4. The germline CDR1 and CDR2 sequences are LGHDT and YNNKEL (reference sequence). Written as DNA, the CDR3 is TGTGCCAGCAGCCAAGATGCTAGCGGGAGGGTTTACAATGAGCAGTTCTTC. Encoded protein: CASSQDASGRVYNEQFF.

A few counts support this clonotype. This chain's CDR3 is CASSLPRGETQYF. CDR3 coding DNA: TGTGCCAGCAGCTTACCTAGAGGAGAGACCCAGTACTTC. V and J are TRBV5-4 and TRBJ2-5; D uncertain. Germline CDR1 SGHNT, CDR2 YYREEE (reference sequence). Trimming took off 2 bases at V and 4 bases at J, with 9 bases between the two ends. The CDR3 consists of 13 residues. The variable domain in full, completed from reference TRBV5-4 and TRBJ2-5, reads ETGVTQSPTHLIKTRGQQVTLRCSSQSGHNTVSWYQQALGQGPQFIFQYYREEENGRGNFPPRFSGLQFPNYSSELNVNALELDDSALYLCASSLPRGETQYFGPGTRLLVL.

The rearrangement links TRBV13 to TRBJ1-2, with D possibly matching TRBD1 (5 bases). V was pared by 6 bases and J by 8 bases, with 16 bases between. Per germline, CDR1 PRHDT and CDR2 FYEKMQ (reference sequence). This CDR3 is 13 amino acids long. CDR3 in amino acids: CASRRDLLGGYTF. The CDR3 nucleotides are TGTGCCAGCAGACGGGACCTTCTGGGAGGCTACACCTTC.

CDR3 in amino acids: CASSSRDRVKNIQYF. Written as DNA, the CDR3 is TGTGCCAGCAGCTCCCGGGACAGGGTCAAAAACATTCAGTACTTC. V and J are TRBV3-1 and TRBJ2-4; 9 bases are a match to TRBD1. The CDR3 extends over 15 amino acids. Trimming at V came to 5 bases and at J to 3 bases, leaving 5 bases not matched to a gene. Germline V lookup: CDR1 LGHDT, CDR2 YNNKEL (reference sequence).

The chain couples TRBV7-9 to TRBJ2-1, with 12 bases aligning to TRBD2. CDR3 length: 18 residues. Looked up from germline, CDR1 is SEHNR and CDR2 is FQNEAQ (reference sequence). V shed 5 bases, J shed 0 bases, and the junction held 8 bases outside the gene matches. Here the CDR3 DNA reads TGTGCCAGCAGCGGACTAGCGGGGTTTCGTAGCTCCTACAATGAGCAGTTCTTC. Its translation: CASSGLAGFRSSYNEQFF.

The sample holds many counts of this clonotype. The chain joins TRBV20-1 to TRBJ2-5, with 11 nucleotides matching TRBD2. Germline loops: CDR1 DFQATT, CDR2 SNEGSKA (reference sequence). The J segment lost 2 bases and the V segment lost 3 bases, leaving 8 bases of the junction unmatched. The CDR3 consists of 16 residues. CDR3 amino acids: CSARRLAGGFQETQYF. CDR3 nucleotide sequence: TGCAGTGCTAGGAGATTAGCGGGAGGGTTTCAAGAGACCCAGTACTTC.

This chain joins TRBV3-1 and TRBJ1-1, with D possibly being TRBD1 (5 bases). Germline assignment: CDR1 LGHDT and CDR2 YNNKEL (reference sequence). The CDR3 has 12 residues. With 5 bases removed from V and 6 bases from J, the gap between germline ends came to 10 bases. CDR3 sequence (DNA): TGTGCCAGCAGCGCTACAGGCTCTGAAGCTTTCTTT. Amino acid sequence: CASSATGSEAFF.

This clonotype was picked up many times. The chain employs TRBV20-1 and TRBJ2-7; D gene unclear. The CDR3 is 12 amino acids. Germline loops: CDR1 DFQATT, CDR2 SNEGSKA (reference sequence). Trimming stripped 3 bases from V and 2 bases from J, with 8 bases between. The DNA for the CDR3 is TGCAGTGCTAGGGACGAGACCTACGAGCAGTACTTC. Amino acids: CSARDETYEQYF.

This clonotype was recorded many times. The chain joins TRBV15 to TRBJ2-4, with unresolved D. V was trimmed by 5 bases and J by 3 bases, leaving 11 bases between them. In germline, CDR1 is LNHNV, CDR2 YYDKDF (reference sequence). The CDR3 runs to 14 residues. CDR3: CATSHFGYKNIQYF. The CDR3 DNA reads TGTGCCACCAGCCATTTTGGGTACAAAAACATTCAGTACTTC.

For this clonotype: A read error may explain this, as a much larger clone is one base away. The chain combines TRBV2 with TRBJ1-1; perhaps TRBD1 as D (6 bases). The germline CDR1 and CDR2 sequences are SNHLY and FYNNEI. The CDR3 sequence is 13 residues long. Trimming took off 8 bases at V and 3 bases at J, with 13 bases between the two ends. Here the CDR3 reads CASRGGGDTEAFF. Here the CDR3 DNA reads TGTGCCAGCCGAGGAGGGGGGGACACTGAAGCTTTCTTT.

This clonotype was seen only a few times. This sequence joins TRBV20-1 and TRBJ1-4, with D hard to call. The CDR3 runs 10 residues. Germline V gene lookup returns CDR1 DFQATT and CDR2 SNEGSKA (reference sequence). With 3 bases removed from V and 8 bases from J, the gap between germline ends came to 4 bases. CDR3 region: CSASKEKLFF. The CDR3 DNA sequence: TGCAGTGCTAGTAAGGAAAAACTGTTTTTT.

This clonotype was seen a few times. This chain connects TRBV9 to TRBJ1-2; a possible D gene is TRBD1 (5 bases). Trimming removed 0 bases from V and 3 bases from J, with 15 bases in between. The CDR3 runs 16 residues. The germline CDR1 and CDR2 sequences are SGDLS and YYNGEE. CDR3 DNA sequence: TGTGCCAGCAGCGTAGGCCGAGGAGGGGTTGACTATGGCTACACCTTC. Translated: CASSVGRGGVDYGYTF.

This clonotype was recorded at least ten times. The chain recombines TRBV28 with TRBJ2-5; D not certain. The germline CDR1 and CDR2 sequences are MDHEN and SYDVKM. The ends were cut back, 3 bases at V and 7 bases at J, with 9 bases in the middle. The CDR3 has 12 residues. The CDR3 spells CASSFFFGTQYF. The CDR3 DNA reads as TGTGCCAGCAGTTTTTTTTTCGGGACCCAGTACTTC.

This clonotype was observed a handful of times. The chain has TRBV5-5 and TRBJ2-4; weak D call: TRBD1 (6 bases). The CDR3 is 19 amino acids. The germline V gene has CDR1 SGHKS and CDR2 YYEKEE (reference sequence). The V end was cut by 0 bases, the J end by 0 bases, with 19 bases between. The CDR3 loop reads CASSLAATGLLGAKNIQYF. Written as DNA, the CDR3 is TGTGCCAGCAGCTTGGCTGCGACAGGCCTCCTTGGAGCCAAAAACATTCAGTACTTC. Variable domain in full (rest from reference TRBV5-5 and TRBJ2-4): DAGVTQSPTHLIKTRGQQVTLRCSPISGHKSVSWYQQVLGQGPQFIFQYYEKEERGRGNFPDRFSARQFPNYSSELNVNALLLGDSALYLCASSLAATGLLGAKNIQYFGAGTRLSVL.

This clonotype was detected many times. The chain employs TRBV20-1 and TRBJ1-5; TRBD1 matches 7 bases. J gave up 0 bases and V 7 bases, and 9 bases lay outside the gene matches. The V gene's germline CDR1 is DFQATT and CDR2 SNEGSKA (reference sequence). The CDR3 extends over 15 amino acids. The CDR3 sequence is CSVSTGLNSNQPQHF. Here the CDR3 DNA reads TGCAGTGTTTCGACAGGGTTAAATAGCAATCAGCCCCAGCATTTT.